This TCR beta chain was recorded in a study of Ad26.COV2.S vaccination and SARS-CoV-2 variants. Study results and caveats: Non-spike TCR breadth showed similarity between vaccine and placebo recipients. Substantial breadth in spike-specific CD8+ and CD4+ T cell responses was reportedly seen after vaccination.

The table lists this clone with a count of one. Its antigen remains unknown. V shed 3 bases, J shed 0 bases, and the junction held 2 bases outside the gene matches. Germline CDR1 is SGHTA and CDR2 is FQGNSA. The CDR3 length is 14 residues. The repertoire was sequenced with immunoSEQ multiplex PCR; TCRdb's copy has only in-frame clones and lacks some. The table includes approximately 300,000 clones, 85% detected once. This sample's treatment: some 20 received Ad26.COV2.S at low or high dose, single or two shots; 5 received placebo; per-sample allocation not given. All samples were drawn on day 63, counting from the first vaccine or placebo injection.

Source: peripheral blood, taken in a trial of Ad26.COV2.S vaccine versus placebo. The chain uses TRBV7-2 and TRBJ2-7; 7 bases map to TRBD1. The source of this sequence is a person between 18 and 60 years old who received the Ad26.COV2.S COVID-19 vaccine or a placebo. The CDR3 sequence: CASSFDRVSYEQYF. DNA of the CDR3: TGTGCCAGCAGCTTTGACAGGGTCTCCTACGAGCAGTACTTC.